This T cell receptor beta chain originates from a study of T cells after yellow fever vaccination. Study findings and constraints: On re-exposure, the response was weaker but peaked faster, at day 5 versus 15.

MiXCR, run by TCRdb on the 5' RACE reads, gives a single entry per CDR3 protein. The sample includes around 200,000 distinct CDR3 sequences, more than 9.5% seen only once; the top ten take 36%. A word on this clonotype: Its antigen is still unknown.

CDR1 and CDR2 from the germline V gene are SGDLS and YYNGEE. V lost 4 bases and J lost 5, with 10 bases in between. This CDR3 comprises 13 residues. The chain employs TRBV9 and TRBJ2-1; D is perhaps TRBD2 (5 bases). The starting material was CD8+ T cells sorted from PBMCs, obtained 15 days after the yellow fever booster vaccination. This clonotype was sampled from a man between 18 and 35 years old who received the YFV17D yellow fever vaccine. DNA for the CDR3: TGTGCCAGCAGCCAAACTAGGAACAATGAGCAGTTCTTC. This encodes CASSQTRNNEQFF.